Listed here are 27 T cell receptor beta chains from one sample, sequenced in a study of T cells in Graves' hyperthyroidism and ophthalmopathy. From RNA transcripts, TCR beta CDR3 regions were amplified. First-round RT-PCR targeting the TCR CDR3 was performed with the HTBI primer set. TCRdb re-analysed the multiplex PCR reads in MiXCR, keeping a single row per CDR3 protein. This repertoire shows about 290,000 distinct CDR3 sequences, 13% found once; its top ten account for 7.8%. The specimen was blood. These receptor sequences come from a woman aged 25 to 39 with Graves' hyperthyroidism that later progressed to Graves' ophthalmopathy.

This clonotype was seen repeatedly, ten times or more. This chain joins TRBV10-3 and TRBJ1-1, with D possibly TRBD1 on 5 matching bases. Germline loops: CDR1 ENHRY, CDR2 SYGVKD. V lost 2 bases, J lost 5 bases, and 21 bases lay in between. The length of the CDR3 is 17 residues. Written as DNA, the CDR3 is TGTGCCATCAGTGAGGTCTGGCAGGGTAGCCCCTTGACTGAAGCTTTCTTT. It yields the protein CAISEVWQGSPLTEAFF.

This clonotype was counted only a few times. V gene TRBV5-4 combines with J gene TRBJ2-2, with D possibly TRBD2 on 6 matching bases. The CDR3 covers 16 residues. Germline CDR1 and CDR2: SGHNT and YYREEE (reference sequence). Between the trimmed V and J ends, which lost 1 base and 6 bases, there was a span of 16 bases. CDR3 sequence reads: CASSLRGSGAAGELFF. DNA for the CDR3: TGTGCCAGCAGCTTGAGAGGTAGCGGAGCGGCCGGGGAGCTGTTTTTT.

The chain joins TRBV9 to TRBJ1-4, with a tentative D call TRBD1 (6 bases). The CDR3 is 14 amino acids. Germline lookup yields CDR1 SGDLS and CDR2 YYNGEE. Deletions cut 4 bases from V and 5 bases from J, with 12 bases between. This CDR3 reads CASSSTGANEKLFF. CDR3 in DNA: TGTGCCAGCAGCTCGACAGGCGCCAATGAAAAACTGTTTTTT.

The CDR3, as DNA: TGTGCCAGCAGCTTAGTAGAGGGTTATGGAAACACCATATATTTT. Translated, it gives CASSLVEGYGNTIYF. The V call is TRBV7-9, the J call TRBJ1-3, with D hard to call. V shed 1 base and J shed 3 bases, with 10 bases lying between them. The CDR3 runs 15 residues. Germline V gives CDR1 SEHNR, CDR2 FQNEAQ (reference sequence).

This clonotype came up many times. The chain links TRBV6-1 to TRBJ2-2; D is perhaps TRBD1 (6 bases). Trimming took 5 bases from V and 2 from J, leaving 9 bases between them. The CDR3 totals 14 residues. CDR1 is MNHNS and CDR2 is SASEGT in the germline V gene. The CDR3 coding sequence is TGTGCCAGCAGTACACAGGGTAACACCGGGGAGCTGTTTTTT. It yields the protein CASSTQGNTGELFF.

This clonotype was seen at least ten times. The V gene is TRBV4-1, the J gene TRBJ2-7, with no clear D. The germline V gene has CDR1 MGHRA and CDR2 YSYEKL. V lost 0 bases, J lost 1 base, and 10 bases lay in between. This CDR3 is 15 amino acids long. The CDR3 spells CASSQEDRLSYEQYF. CDR3 nucleotide sequence: TGCGCCAGCAGCCAAGAGGACCGACTTTCCTACGAGCAGTACTTC.

This clonotype came up many times. V usage is TRBV20-1 and J usage is TRBJ1-1; no definite D call. V was trimmed by 0 bases and J by 3 bases, leaving 11 bases between them. Germline V gene data show CDR1 as DFQATT and CDR2 as SNEGSKA (reference sequence). CDR3 size: 14 residues. The CDR3 here is CSARDWKGDTEAFF. Written as DNA, the CDR3 is TGCAGTGCTAGAGATTGGAAGGGAGACACTGAAGCTTTCTTT.

This clonotype was observed many times. The chain combines TRBV24-1 with TRBJ2-1; 9 bases align to TRBD2. This CDR3 has 19 residues. J lost 0 bases, V lost 0 bases, and 8 bases had no gene match. CDR1 and CDR2 from the germline V gene are KGHDR and SFDVKD. The CDR3 DNA is TGTGCCACCAGTGATTTGGGGACTAGCCCATATAGCTCCTACAATGAGCAGTTCTTC. It translates to CATSDLGTSPYSSYNEQFF.

Many counts were recorded for this clonotype. This chain connects TRBV7-3 to TRBJ2-5, with a tentative D call TRBD2 (5 bases). The CDR3 spans 15 residues. Germline-derived CDR1 and CDR2 are SGHTA and FQGTGA. V was cut by 4 bases and J by 1 base, with 13 bases left in between. The CDR3 protein is CASSSIYGVQETQYF. DNA for the CDR3: TGTGCCAGCAGCTCCATATACGGGGTCCAAGAGACCCAGTACTTC. The whole variable domain, remainder taken from reference TRBV7-3 and TRBJ2-5, is GAGVSQTPSNKVTEKGKYVELRCDPISGHTALYWYRQSLGQGPEFLIYFQGTGAADDSGLPNDRFFAVRPEGSVSTLKIQRTERGDSAVYLCASSSIYGVQETQYFGPGTRLLVL.

This clonotype was counted at least ten times. The rearrangement joins TRBV2 to TRBJ2-7; possible D gene TRBD2, 6 bases. Trimming removed 6 bases at V and 0 bases at J, with 15 bases between. The CDR3 has 15 amino acids. Germline CDR1 and CDR2: SNHLY and FYNNEI. CDR3 in DNA: TGTGCCAGCAGGGCCCAAACAGCGGGCTCCTACGAGCAGTACTTC. Amino acids: CASRAQTAGSYEQYF.

This clonotype was seen more than once but under ten times. The gene calls are TRBV29-1 and TRBJ1-2, with D perhaps TRBD1 (5 bases). The CDR3 runs 15 residues. V lost 1 base and J lost 0, with 12 bases in between. Germline V gives CDR1 SQVTM, CDR2 ANQGSEA. The CDR3 DNA is TGCAGCGTTGAAGGACAGCCATCTACTAACTATGGCTACACCTTC. Amino acids: CSVEGQPSTNYGYTF.

This sequence joins TRBV28 and TRBJ1-5, with TRBD1 matching over 8 bases. The CDR3 totals 15 residues. Germline CDR1 reads MDHEN; CDR2 reads SYDVKM. Trimming took 5 bases from V and 3 from J; bases not matched to a gene: 6. CDR3 nucleotides: TGTGCCAGCAGTACGCCGGGACAGGCCAATCAGCCCCAGCATTTT. It codes for CASSTPGQANQPQHF.

This rearrangement joins TRBV14 to TRBJ2-1; 8 bases fit TRBD2. Germline assignment: CDR1 SGHDN and CDR2 FVKESK. Trimming cost V 7 bases and J 4 bases; bases outside gene matches: 27. This CDR3 has 21 residues. The CDR3 reads CASKLSGSGLAKHNLYNEQFF. Here the CDR3 DNA reads TGTGCCAGCAAACTTAGTGGGTCCGGACTAGCCAAACACAACCTTTACAATGAGCAGTTCTTC.

In this sample, this clonotype turned up many times. This sequence joins TRBV18 and TRBJ2-1; tentatively, D is TRBD1 or TRBD2 (5 bases each). The germline CDR1 and CDR2 sequences are KGHSH and LQKENI. V was cut by 3 bases and J by 6 bases, with 15 bases left in between. The CDR3 loop spans 15 amino acids. For the CDR3, the DNA is TGTGCCAGCTCACCCAACGGGGCCCAGGTCAATGAGCAGTTCTTC. Protein: CASSPNGAQVNEQFF.

This clonotype was observed many times. V usage is TRBV19 and J usage is TRBJ2-1; 12 bases align to TRBD2. CDR1 is LNHDA, CDR2 SQIVND, per germline (reference sequence). Trimming cost V 10 bases and J 7 bases; bases outside gene matches: 8. This CDR3 comprises 14 residues. In nucleotides, the CDR3 is TGTGCCACTGCTCTGACTAGCGGGAGAAATGAGCAGTTCTTC. Translated, it gives CATALTSGRNEQFF.

This clonotype appeared many times. CDR3 sequence: CASSGRDLRDEKLFF. CDR3 sequence (DNA): TGTGCCAGCAGTGGAAGGGATCTCCGCGATGAAAAACTGTTTTTT. The genes are TRBV6-1 and TRBJ1-4; no firm D call. The CDR3 spans 15 residues. Trimming stripped 4 bases from V and 6 bases from J, with 15 bases between. Germline loops: CDR1 MNHNS, CDR2 SASEGT.

This clonotype was seen repeatedly, ten times or more. The chain carries TRBV5-6 and TRBJ1-5, with 7 bases identical to TRBD1. The germline CDR1 and CDR2 sequences are SGHDT and YYEEEE. This CDR3 has 16 residues. V lost 2 bases, J lost 11 bases, and 16 bases stayed unmatched. The CDR3, as DNA: TGTGCCAGCAGCTTATACGACAGGGCGGAAGGTGGAGCCCAGCATTTT. This encodes CASSLYDRAEGGAQHF. The full variable domain, its missing parts supplied by reference TRBV5-6 and TRBJ1-5, is DAGVTQSPTHLIKTRGQQVTLRCSPKSGHDTVSWYQQALGQGPQFIFQYYEEEERQRGNFPDRFSGHQFPNYSSELNVNALLLGDSALYLCASSLYDRAEGGAQHFGDGTRLSIL.

As DNA, the CDR3 is TGTGCCAGCAGTGAACGCCAGGAGGAAGATACGCAGTATTTT. This encodes CASSERQEEDTQYF. The chain combines TRBV2 with TRBJ2-3; TRBD2 might be the D (5 bases). Trimming removed 2 bases from V and 5 bases from J, with 11 bases in between. CDR3 length equals 14 residues. CDR1 and CDR2 from the germline V gene are SNHLY and FYNNEI.

This clonotype appeared many times. The chain has TRBV12-3 or TRBV12-4 and TRBJ2-7; D tentatively fits TRBD1 or TRBD2 (5 bases each). Trimming cost V 4 bases and J 4 bases, with 14 bases left between them. The CDR3 is 14 residues long. DNA of the CDR3: TGTGCCAGCAGTTCCCCCCACGGGGCATACGAGCAGTACTTC. Translating it yields CASSSPHGAYEQYF.

This clonotype was detected ten times or more. CDR3 sequence reads: CATRGQGLYEQYF. The CDR3 DNA follows: TGTGCCACCCGTGGGCAGGGGCTCTACGAGCAGTACTTC. This sequence joins TRBV27 and TRBJ2-7, with D maybe TRBD1 (6 bases). Between the trimmed V and J ends, which lost 10 bases and 3 bases, there was a span of 16 bases. Germline CDR1 MNHEY, CDR2 SMNVEV (reference sequence). This CDR3 is built from 13 residues.

This clonotype was counted between two and nine times. The chain uses TRBV28 and TRBJ2-3, with D possibly TRBD1 on 6 matching bases. The germline V and J ends were trimmed by 5 bases and 3 bases, with 12 bases remaining between them. CDR1 is MDHEN, CDR2 SYDVKM, per germline. The CDR3 is 14 residues long. CDR3 in amino acids: CASSKQGMTDTQYF. CDR3 in DNA: TGTGCCAGCAGTAAACAGGGAATGACAGATACGCAGTATTTT. Full variable domain (rest looked up from reference TRBV28 and TRBJ2-3): DVKVTQSSRYLVKRTGEKVFLECVQDMDHENMFWYRQDPGLGLRLIYFSYDVKMKEKGDIPEGYSVSREKKERFSLILESASTNQTSMYLCASSKQGMTDTQYFGPGTRLTVL.

This clonotype has a count of ten or more. This sequence joins TRBV19 and TRBJ2-7; 7 nucleotides match TRBD1. CDR3 length: 14 residues. The J segment lost 5 bases and the V segment lost 0 bases, leaving 4 bases of the junction unmatched. The germline gives CDR1 LNHDA, CDR2 SQIVND (reference sequence). The DNA for the CDR3 is TGTGCCAGTAGTATAGACCTCACAGGGGACGAGCAGTACTTC. This encodes CASSIDLTGDEQYF.

V and J are TRBV19 and TRBJ2-2, with D uncertain. Trimming took off 9 bases at V and 1 base at J, with 12 bases between the two ends. This CDR3 contains 14 residues. The germline gives CDR1 LNHDA, CDR2 SQIVND (reference sequence). The CDR3 sequence: CASSSPKNTGELFF. CDR3 coding DNA: TGTGCCAGCAGTTCCCCTAAGAACACCGGGGAGCTGTTTTTT.

This clonotype was seen repeatedly, ten times or more. The CDR3 sequence: CASSRTGYEQYF. In nucleotides, the CDR3 is TGTGCCAGCAGCCGGACAGGGTACGAGCAGTACTTC. This sequence joins TRBV28 and TRBJ2-7; 8 nucleotides align to TRBD1. V trimming: 6 bases; J trimming: 4 bases; junction bases outside the gene matches: 2. This CDR3 contains 12 residues. Germline V gene lookup returns CDR1 MDHEN and CDR2 SYDVKM.

This rearrangement joins TRBV27 to TRBJ2-1; 9 positions agree with TRBD1. After removal of 6 bases from V and 6 bases from J, the junction contained 12 bases not matched to a gene. The CDR3 covers 16 residues. The germline CDR1 and CDR2 sequences are MNHEY and SMNVEV (reference sequence). The CDR3 DNA follows: TGTGCCAGCAGAGGTCGGTGGGACAGGGACCGCAATGAGCAGTTCTTC. Translated, it gives CASRGRWDRDRNEQFF.

This clonotype was detected many times. The chain carries TRBV27 and TRBJ2-3; 8 positions agree with TRBD1. V dropped 8 bases and J dropped 5; count of bases not matched to a gene: 9. Germline-derived CDR1 and CDR2 are MNHEY and SMNVEV (reference sequence). There are 14 residues in the CDR3. CDR3 region: CASGVTGAVDTQYF. CDR3 DNA sequence: TGTGCCAGCGGAGTGACAGGGGCGGTAGATACGCAGTATTTT.

A few counts support this clonotype. The chain recombines TRBV9 with TRBJ2-7, with TRBD1 as a possible D gene (5 bases). The germline V and J ends were trimmed by 2 bases and 6 bases, with 15 bases remaining between them. The germline V gene has CDR1 SGDLS and CDR2 YYNGEE. The CDR3 spans 14 residues. For the CDR3, the DNA is TGTGCCAGCAGCGTGCAAGGGGTTCCCCTCGAGCAGTACTTC. Translation: CASSVQGVPLEQYF.